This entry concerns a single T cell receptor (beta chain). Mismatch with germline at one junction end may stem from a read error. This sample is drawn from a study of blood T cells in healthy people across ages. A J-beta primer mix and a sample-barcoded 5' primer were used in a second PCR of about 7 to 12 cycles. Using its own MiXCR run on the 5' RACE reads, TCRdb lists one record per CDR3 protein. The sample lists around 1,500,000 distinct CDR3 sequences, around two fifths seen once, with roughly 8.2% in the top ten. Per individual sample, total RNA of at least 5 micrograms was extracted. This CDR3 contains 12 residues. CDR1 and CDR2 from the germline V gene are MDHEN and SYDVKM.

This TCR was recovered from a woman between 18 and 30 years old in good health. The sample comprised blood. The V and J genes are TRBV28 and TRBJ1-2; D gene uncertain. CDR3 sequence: CTSSSANYGYTF. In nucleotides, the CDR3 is TGTACCAGCAGCTCAGCTAACTATGGCTACACCTTC.